A selection of T cell receptor beta chains follows, all from one sample in a study of blood T cell repertoires in COVID-19. Profiling relied on immunoSEQ multiplex PCR, and the TCRdb table lists in-frame clones only, not all of them. The sample shows about 350,000 clones, over 80% of them seen only once. Sequencing was performed on peripheral blood. The receptor set was obtained from a woman aged 50 to 60 with COVID-19, enrolled during active disease. Each CDR3 is given with its conserved first and last residue. A D gene is named only where the DNA matches it firmly. Only part of the rows carry a size: once, few, many, or a class if the clone is expanded.

V gene	clone size	J gene	D gene	CDR3 DNA	CDR3 protein
TRBV11-1	.	TRBJ2-7	.	TGTGCCAGCAGCCCGGACTCTTTAGGCTCCTACGAGCAGTACTTC	CASSPDSLGSYEQYF
TRBV29-1	.	TRBJ2-1	TRBD2	TGCAGCGCCCTCTTGGGACTAGCGGCGATATACAATGAGCAGTTCTTC	CSALLGLAAIYNEQFF
TRBV18	.	TRBJ1-4	TRBD1	TGTGCCAGCTCACGGCTGACAGGGTACGAAAAACTGTTTTTT	CASSRLTGYEKLFF
TRBV7-3	.	TRBJ2-3	.	TGTGCCAGCAGCTTAAATACTAGGACCAGCACAGATACGCAGTATTTT	CASSLNTRTSTDTQYF
TRBV27	.	TRBJ1-5	.	TGTGCCAGCAGTTTTTCAGGGAGCAATCAGCCCCAGCATTTT	CASSFSGSNQPQHF
TRBV15	.	TRBJ1-1	.	TGTGCCACCAGCAGAGATAGGGGCTTGAGTACTGAAGCTTTCTTT	CATSRDRGLSTEAFF
TRBV27	.	TRBJ2-1	.	TGTGCCAGCAGTTTGGCAGCCTACAATGAGCAGTTCTTC	CASSLAAYNEQFF
TRBV7-6	.	TRBJ2-2	TRBD2	TGTGCCAGCAGCCCTAGAAGACTAGCGGGAGGGACGAACACCGGGGAGCTGTTTTTT	CASSPRRLAGGTNTGELFF
TRBV5-3	.	TRBJ1-3	.	TGTGCCAGAAGGCATCAGGGGAGCTCTGGAGGAAACACCATATATTTT	CARRHQGSSGGNTIYF
TRBV5-1	.	TRBJ2-5	TRBD2	TGCGCCAGCAGCTTTTTGACTAGCAAGGAGACCCAGTACTTC	CASSFLTSKETQYF
TRBV10-3	.	TRBJ2-7	.	TGTGCCATCAGATCGATGGGGCGGGACTCCTACGAGCAGTACTTC	CAIRSMGRDSYEQYF
TRBV5-1	once	TRBJ2-7	.	TGCGCCAGCAGCTTATACCAGGATACCTACGAGCAGTACTTC	CASSLYQDTYEQYF
TRBV11-2	once	TRBJ1-1	.	TGTGCCAGCAGCTTAGGAGTTCTTTCGCCTCAAGCTTTCTTT	CASSLGVLSPQAFF
TRBV27	.	TRBJ2-1	TRBD2	TGTGCCAGCAGTCTCCCGACTAGCGGAAGCCGGACGGTTGAGCAGTTCTTC	CASSLPTSGSRTVEQFF
TRBV5-1	.	TRBJ2-5	TRBD1	TGCGCCAGCAGCCCGGGGGCGGACAGGGGGCTGGAGACCCAGTACTTC	CASSPGADRGLETQYF
TRBV27	.	TRBJ2-7	.	TGTGCCAGCAGTCCCGTGGTTAGGGGCGCCTACGAGCAGTACTTC	CASSPVVRGAYEQYF
TRBV11-3	.	TRBJ2-2	.	TGTGCCAGCAGCTTAGATCAGTTGTCCGGGGAGCTGTTTTTT	CASSLDQLSGELFF
TRBV25-1	.	TRBJ2-2	.	TGTGCCAGCAGTGACACCGGGACACTAAACACCGGGGAGCTGTTTTTT	CASSDTGTLNTGELFF
TRBV28	.	TRBJ1-1	.	TGTGCCAGCAGTCCTAGCGTGGGCGACGGGGACACTGAAGCTTTCTTT	CASSPSVGDGDTEAFF
TRBV15	.	TRBJ2-5	.	TGTGCCACCAGCAGAGACTCCCGAGAGACCCAGTACTTC	CATSRDSRETQYF
TRBV18	.	TRBJ2-1	.	TGTGCCAGCTCCGTTTATAGCGGTGAGCAGTTCTTC	CASSVYSGEQFF
TRBV19	.	TRBJ1-2	.	TGTGCCAGTATCGCGAGGTTAGGCTATGGCTACACCTTC	CASIARLGYGYTF
TRBV5-1	.	TRBJ2-1	.	TGCGCCAGCAGCGTTGGGGGGACCGCTATCACTGAGCAGTTCTTC	CASSVGGTAITEQFF
TRBV4-3	.	TRBJ2-7	TRBD2	TGCGCCAGCAGCCAAGATTCTAGCGGCGGCCTCGAGCAGTACTTC	CASSQDSSGGLEQYF
TRBV11-3	.	TRBJ2-1	TRBD2	TGTGCCAGCAGCCCCGGGACTAGCGGGGGAAATGAGCAGTTCTTC	CASSPGTSGGNEQFF
TRBV5-1	few	TRBJ2-2	.	TGCGCCAGCAGCTTGGCCGGGGGCACCGGGGAGCTGTTTTTT	CASSLAGGTGELFF
TRBV7-9	.	TRBJ2-4	TRBD1	TGTGCCAGCAGCCCGGGACAGGGCCGGGCCAAAAACATTCAGTACTTC	CASSPGQGRAKNIQYF
TRBV30	.	TRBJ2-2	TRBD1	TGTGCCTGGAGACCCCCCGACAGGGTTGGCACCGGGGAGCTGTTTTTT	CAWRPPDRVGTGELFF
TRBV18	.	TRBJ2-1	TRBD2	TGTGCCAGCTCACCACGGGTACCGGGAGGCCCCTCCAATGAGCAGTTCTTC	CASSPRVPGGPSNEQFF
TRBV29-1	.	TRBJ2-3	.	TGCAGCGTTGAATTCGGTGGCACAGATACGCAGTATTTT	CSVEFGGTDTQYF
TRBV19	.	TRBJ1-4	TRBD1	TGTGCCAGCAAGGACAGGGCGGGAGAAAAACTGTTTTTT	CASKDRAGEKLFF